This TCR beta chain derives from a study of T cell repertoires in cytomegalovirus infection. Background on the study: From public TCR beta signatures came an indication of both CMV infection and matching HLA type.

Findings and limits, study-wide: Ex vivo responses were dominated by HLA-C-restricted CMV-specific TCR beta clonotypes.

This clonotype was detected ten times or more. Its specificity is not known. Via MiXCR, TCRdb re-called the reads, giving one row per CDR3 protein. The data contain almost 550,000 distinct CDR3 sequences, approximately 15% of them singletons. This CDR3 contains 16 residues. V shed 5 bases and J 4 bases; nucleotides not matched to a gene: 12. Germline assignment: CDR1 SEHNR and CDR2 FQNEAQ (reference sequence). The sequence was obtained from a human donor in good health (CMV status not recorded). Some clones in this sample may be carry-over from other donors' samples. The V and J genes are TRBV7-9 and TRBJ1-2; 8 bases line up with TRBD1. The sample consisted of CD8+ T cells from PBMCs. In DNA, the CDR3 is TGTGCCAGCAGCCCGGATTGGACAGGGATCGGCTATGGCTACACCTTC. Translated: CASSPDWTGIGYGYTF.